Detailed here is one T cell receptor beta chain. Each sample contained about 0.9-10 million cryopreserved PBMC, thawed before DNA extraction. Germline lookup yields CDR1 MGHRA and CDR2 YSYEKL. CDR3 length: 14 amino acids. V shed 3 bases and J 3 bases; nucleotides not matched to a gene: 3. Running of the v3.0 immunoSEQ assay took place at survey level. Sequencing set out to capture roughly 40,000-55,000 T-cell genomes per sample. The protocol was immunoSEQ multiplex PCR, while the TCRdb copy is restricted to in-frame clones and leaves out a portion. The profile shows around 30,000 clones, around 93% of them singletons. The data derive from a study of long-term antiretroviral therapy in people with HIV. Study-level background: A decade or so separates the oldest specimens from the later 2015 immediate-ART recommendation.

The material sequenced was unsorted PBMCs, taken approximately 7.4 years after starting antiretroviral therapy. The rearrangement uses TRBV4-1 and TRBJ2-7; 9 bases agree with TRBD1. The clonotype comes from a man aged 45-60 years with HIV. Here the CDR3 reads CASSHGTGFYEQYF. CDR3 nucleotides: TGCGCCAGCAGCCACGGGACAGGGTTCTACGAGCAGTACTTC.